The rows below give T cell receptor beta chains drawn from one sample of a study of human T cells and chemical hapten exposure. TCRdb re-called the RACE reads through MiXCR, storing one row per CDR3 protein. The table includes 100,000 or so distinct CDR3 sequences, 9% to 9.5% detected once. The material was whole blood, obtained in connection with sensitization to the hapten diphenylcyclopropenone (DPC). Source of these receptors: a woman between 40 and 55 years old with alopecia areata. Some clones in this sample may be carry-over from other donors' samples. CDR3s include the opening cysteine and the closing phenylalanine or tryptophan. The D gene is left open where the match is weak. Size is stated for part of the rows, as once, few or many counts, or as a class when the clone is expanded.

V gene	D gene	J gene	clone size	CDR3 DNA	CDR3 protein
TRBV12-3/TRBV12-4	TRBD2	TRBJ2-7	many	TGTGCCAGCAGTCCTTCCGGCGGACTAGCGGGAGAGGACGAGCAGTACTTC	CASSPSGGLAGEDEQYF
TRBV3-2	-	TRBJ1-5	few	TGTGCCAGCAGCCACCTCATCCCAGGGGAGGGGGATCAGCCCCAGCATTTT	CASSHLIPGEGDQPQHF
TRBV6-5	-	TRBJ2-3	-	TGTGCCACTTCAGACCGCGGAAGGAGCACAGATACGCAGTATTTT	CATSDRGRSTDTQYF
TRBV6-2/TRBV6-3	TRBD2	TRBJ2-1	medium-sized	TGTGCCAGCAGCCCCCGGCTAGCGGGAGAAATCGATGAGCAGTTCTTC	CASSPRLAGEIDEQFF
TRBV6-5	TRBD1	TRBJ2-5	many	TGTGCCAGCAGGCCGGGACAGGGGTCCGGGGAGACCCAGTACTTC	CASRPGQGSGETQYF
TRBV6-2/TRBV6-3	-	TRBJ2-3	-	TGTGCCACCGGAGAGTGGACAGATACGCAGTATTTT	CATGEWTDTQYF
TRBV28	-	TRBJ2-1	-	TGTGCCAGCAGTAGTGGAATTAATGAGCAGTTCTTC	CASSSGINEQFF
TRBV19	-	TRBJ1-1	few	TGTGCCAGTACTCACTTTAGGTCGGGCCAAACTGAAGCTTTCTTT	CASTHFRSGQTEAFF
TRBV27	TRBD2	TRBJ2-7	-	TGTGCCAGCAGTTCTCCGGGACTAGCGGCACCCTACGAGCAGTACTTC	CASSSPGLAAPYEQYF
TRBV3-1	-	TRBJ2-2	-	TGTGCCAGCAGCCGGGGGAGAGGACCCAACACCGGGGAGCTGTTTTTT	CASSRGRGPNTGELFF
TRBV11-2	TRBD2	TRBJ2-1	many	TGTGCCAGCAGCTTAGATCCGGGACTAGCGGCCACCTACAATGAGCAGTTCTTC	CASSLDPGLAATYNEQFF
TRBV28	TRBD2	TRBJ2-1	few	TGTGCCAGCAGTTTAAGGGGGACTAGCGAGCAGTTCTTC	CASSLRGTSEQFF
TRBV7-2	TRBD1	TRBJ2-5	-	TGTGCCAGCAGCTTAGCGAATGGTCAGGGGGAAGAGACCCAGTACTTC	CASSLANGQGEETQYF
TRBV28	-	TRBJ1-2	-	TGTGCCAGCAGTTTAAGGGTCTATGGCTACACCTTC	CASSLRVYGYTF
TRBV24-1	-	TRBJ1-2	many	TGTGCCACCAGCACCCTGGATGGCTACACCTTC	CATSTLDGYTF
TRBV12-3/TRBV12-4	-	TRBJ2-3	many	TGTGCCAGCAGTCCCCGCCGGAGCATCGGAGATACGCAGTATTTT	CASSPRRSIGDTQYF
TRBV28	TRBD1	TRBJ2-7	-	TGTGCCAGCAGGTCTGGGACAGCTACCTACGAGCAGTACTTC	CASRSGTATYEQYF
TRBV7-2	TRBD1	TRBJ1-5	-	TGTGCCAGCAGAAGGGGACAGGGGGAGCCCCAGCATTTT	CASRRGQGEPQHF
TRBV20-1	-	TRBJ2-1	-	TGCAGTGCTAGACTCTTAGCGGCCTTCTCCTACAATGAGCAGTTCTTC	CSARLLAAFSYNEQFF
TRBV4-2	TRBD2	TRBJ2-3	few	TGTGCCAGCAGCCAAGTTCGGCGGGAGGGGGATACGCAGTATTTT	CASSQVRREGDTQYF
TRBV5-4	TRBD2	TRBJ2-1	few	TGTGCCTATTTGCTAGCGGGAGGGCGGGAGCAGTTCTTC	CAYLLAGGREQFF
TRBV29-1	TRBD1	TRBJ1-1	-	TGCAGCGTAGCCGGGACAGGGGGAGTGAACACTGAAGCTTTCTTT	CSVAGTGGVNTEAFF
TRBV3-1	-	TRBJ2-7	-	TGTGCCAGCAGCCACGGGGGGCAGGGTATCCACGAGCAGTACTTC	CASSHGGQGIHEQYF
TRBV20-1	-	TRBJ2-1	few	TGCAGTGCCAGTGGGGGAAAACTCTCCTACAATGAGCAGTTCTTC	CSASGGKLSYNEQFF
TRBV7-8	-	TRBJ1-1	many	TGTGCCAGCAGCTTATACCAGAACACTGAAGCTTTCTTT	CASSLYQNTEAFF